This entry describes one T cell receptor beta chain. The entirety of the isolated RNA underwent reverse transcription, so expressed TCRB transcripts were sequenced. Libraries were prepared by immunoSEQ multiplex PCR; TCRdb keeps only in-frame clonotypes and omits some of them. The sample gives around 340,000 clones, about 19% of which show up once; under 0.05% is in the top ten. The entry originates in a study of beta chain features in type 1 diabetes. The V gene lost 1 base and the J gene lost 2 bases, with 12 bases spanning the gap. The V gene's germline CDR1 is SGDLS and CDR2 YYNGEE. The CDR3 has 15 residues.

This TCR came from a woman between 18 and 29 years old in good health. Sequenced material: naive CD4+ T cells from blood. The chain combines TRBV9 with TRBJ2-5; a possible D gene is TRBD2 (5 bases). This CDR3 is CASSVMGEDQETQYF. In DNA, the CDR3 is TGTGCCAGCAGCGTAATGGGAGAGGATCAAGAGACCCAGTACTTC.